This TCR beta chain was documented in a study of blood T cell repertoires in COVID-19. Produced via immunoSEQ multiplex PCR; TCRdb's table is partial and in-frame only. This table has roughly 400,000 clones, roughly 86% appearing once. Sample: PBMCs or T cells enriched from blood (not recorded which). The origin of this receptor is a woman between 40 and 50 years old with acute COVID-19.

This CDR3 is CATSDTDRVGEQYF. The CDR3 region has the DNA TGTGCCACCAGTGACACCGACAGGGTCGGCGAGCAGTACTTC. The chain is built from TRBV24-1 and TRBJ2-7; TRBD1 aligns across 7 bases. CDR1 and CDR2 from the germline V gene are KGHDR and SFDVKD. This CDR3 has 14 residues. V lost 4 bases and J lost 6; bases outside the gene matches: 8.